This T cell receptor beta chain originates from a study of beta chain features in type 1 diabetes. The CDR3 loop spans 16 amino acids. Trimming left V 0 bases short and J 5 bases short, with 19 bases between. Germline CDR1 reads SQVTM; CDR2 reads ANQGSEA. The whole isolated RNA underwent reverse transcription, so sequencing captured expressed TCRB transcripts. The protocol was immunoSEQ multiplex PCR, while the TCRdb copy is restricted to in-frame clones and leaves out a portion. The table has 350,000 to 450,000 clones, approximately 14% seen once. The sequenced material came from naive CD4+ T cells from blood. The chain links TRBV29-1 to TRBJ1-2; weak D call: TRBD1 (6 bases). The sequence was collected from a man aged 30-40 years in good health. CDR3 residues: CSVEDLPTVQGYGYTF. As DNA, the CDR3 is TGCAGCGTTGAAGATCTTCCGACTGTACAGGGTTATGGCTACACCTTC.